The clone carrying this TCR beta chain has only a few counts. Its antigen is unidentified. TCRdb re-called the 5' RACE reads through MiXCR, storing one row per CDR3 protein. The data hold under 250,000 distinct CDR3 sequences, with roughly 27% observed a single time. Germline V lookup: CDR1 SGHAT, CDR2 FQNNGV. V was pared by 1 base and J by 0 bases, with 16 bases between. The CDR3 totals 18 residues. These data come from a study of T-cell memory formation after mild COVID-19. Looking at the study overall: TCR clusters were largely donor specific. Study conclusions and caveats: Clones which contracted sat mainly in CM and EM if CD4+, and in EMRA if CD8+. Pre-infection memory contained some responding clones, which suggested that cross-reactive memory had joined. Day 15 to 85 contracting clones showed balanced CD4/CD8; later expanders leaned CD4+.

The chain uses TRBV11-2 and TRBJ2-1, with D tentatively TRBD1 or TRBD2 (6 bases each). The source material was PBMCs or a T cell subset sorted from them (not recorded which). The clonotype originates from an adult woman who had mild COVID-19 (a few samples of this study predate the infection). Cell type and time point are not known. The CDR3 DNA reads as TGTGCCAGCAGCTTAGGGGTCGGGGGCTCCCTCTCCTACAATGAGCAGTTCTTC. Translated, it gives CASSLGVGGSLSYNEQFF.